This note documents a single T cell receptor beta chain sequence. The data were obtained in a study of blood T cell repertoires in COVID-19. Study information: Collection of acute and convalescent COVID-19 samples took place in the United States, Italy and Spain. In each case, the material was cDNA or gDNA derived from T cells, B-cell-depleted T cells, or PBMCs.

The CDR3 runs to 13 residues. Between the trimmed V and J ends, which lost 3 bases and 5 bases, there was a span of 8 bases. Germline values: CDR1 SGHAT, CDR2 FQNNGV. Authors' analysis steps: The authors estimated nucleated cell counts from reference gene primer amplification. TCRdb keeps only in-frame clones here, not all; method: immunoSEQ multiplex PCR. From that table come the V and J calls and clone size; the DNA was used to work out D and trimming. The repertoire has around 150,000 clones, about nine tenths of them found once; the top ten carry approximately 2.4%. The chain combines TRBV11-2 with TRBJ1-5, with a weak D call TRBD1 (5 bases). The TCR was taken from a man younger than 35 with acute or convalescent COVID-19. Sequencing input: peripheral blood. Written as DNA, the CDR3 is TGTGCCAGCAGCTTCGGGGGAGATCAGCCCCAGCATTTT. As protein: CASSFGGDQPQHF.